The TCR beta chain described here comes from a study of blood T cell repertoires in COVID-19. Looked up from germline, CDR1 is SGHAT and CDR2 is FQNNGV. This CDR3 has 16 amino acids. V trimming: 0 bases; J trimming: 4 bases; junction bases outside the gene matches: 7. Only in-frame clones appear in the TCRdb table, and some are missing; sequencing was by immunoSEQ multiplex PCR. Among about 60,000 clones listed, about three quarters were seen once. Sample: peripheral blood. This clonotype was obtained from a man aged 25-45 years with COVID-19, enrolled during active disease. The chain employs TRBV11-2 and TRBJ1-2, with TRBD1 identical over 8 bases. The DNA of the CDR3 is TGTGCCAGCAGCTTAGATCCGGCAGGGGGCGGCTATGGCTACACCTTC. Translating gives CASSLDPAGGGYGYTF.